This TCR beta chain was sequenced for a study of blood T cells in healthy people across ages. Primers used in a second PCR of roughly 6 to 11 cycles were a sample-barcoded 5' primer and a J-beta primer mix. The yield of each sample was at least 2.5 million CDR3-containing paired-end reads. One entry per CDR3 protein, called by TCRdb with MiXCR from the 5' RACE reads. The sample gives about 1.5 million distinct CDR3 sequences, roughly two fifths of which show up once; approximately 4% is in the top ten. The amount of total RNA extracted per sample was at least 5.5 micrograms. General observations from the study: A strong correlation was seen between TCR beta diversity and naive T cell percentage.

Between the trimmed V and J ends, which lost 2 bases and 1 base, there was a span of 8 bases. CDR3 length equals 15 residues. This clonotype was counted between two and nine times. As yet, its antigen is unknown. V usage is TRBV12-3 or TRBV12-4 and J usage is TRBJ2-2, with a tentative D call TRBD2 (6 bases). The sequence came from a woman younger than 30 in good health. The sample was blood. DNA of the CDR3: TGTGCCAGCAGTTTATTGGGAGGGAACACCGGGGAGCTGTTTTTT. Translated, it gives CASSLLGGNTGELFF.